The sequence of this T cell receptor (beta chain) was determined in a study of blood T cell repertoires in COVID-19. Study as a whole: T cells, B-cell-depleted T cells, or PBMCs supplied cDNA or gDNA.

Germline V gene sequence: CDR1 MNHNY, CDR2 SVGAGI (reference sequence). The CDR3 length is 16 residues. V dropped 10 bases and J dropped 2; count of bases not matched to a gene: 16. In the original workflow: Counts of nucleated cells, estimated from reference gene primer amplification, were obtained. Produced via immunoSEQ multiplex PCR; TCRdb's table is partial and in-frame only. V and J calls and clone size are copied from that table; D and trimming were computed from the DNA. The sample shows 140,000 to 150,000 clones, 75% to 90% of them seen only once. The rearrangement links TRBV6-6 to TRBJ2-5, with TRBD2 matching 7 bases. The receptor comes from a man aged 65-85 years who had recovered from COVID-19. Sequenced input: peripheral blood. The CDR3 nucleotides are TGTGCCACCCGAGGTAGCCTAGCGGACGTTCAAGAGACCCAGTACTTC. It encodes CATRGSLADVQETQYF.